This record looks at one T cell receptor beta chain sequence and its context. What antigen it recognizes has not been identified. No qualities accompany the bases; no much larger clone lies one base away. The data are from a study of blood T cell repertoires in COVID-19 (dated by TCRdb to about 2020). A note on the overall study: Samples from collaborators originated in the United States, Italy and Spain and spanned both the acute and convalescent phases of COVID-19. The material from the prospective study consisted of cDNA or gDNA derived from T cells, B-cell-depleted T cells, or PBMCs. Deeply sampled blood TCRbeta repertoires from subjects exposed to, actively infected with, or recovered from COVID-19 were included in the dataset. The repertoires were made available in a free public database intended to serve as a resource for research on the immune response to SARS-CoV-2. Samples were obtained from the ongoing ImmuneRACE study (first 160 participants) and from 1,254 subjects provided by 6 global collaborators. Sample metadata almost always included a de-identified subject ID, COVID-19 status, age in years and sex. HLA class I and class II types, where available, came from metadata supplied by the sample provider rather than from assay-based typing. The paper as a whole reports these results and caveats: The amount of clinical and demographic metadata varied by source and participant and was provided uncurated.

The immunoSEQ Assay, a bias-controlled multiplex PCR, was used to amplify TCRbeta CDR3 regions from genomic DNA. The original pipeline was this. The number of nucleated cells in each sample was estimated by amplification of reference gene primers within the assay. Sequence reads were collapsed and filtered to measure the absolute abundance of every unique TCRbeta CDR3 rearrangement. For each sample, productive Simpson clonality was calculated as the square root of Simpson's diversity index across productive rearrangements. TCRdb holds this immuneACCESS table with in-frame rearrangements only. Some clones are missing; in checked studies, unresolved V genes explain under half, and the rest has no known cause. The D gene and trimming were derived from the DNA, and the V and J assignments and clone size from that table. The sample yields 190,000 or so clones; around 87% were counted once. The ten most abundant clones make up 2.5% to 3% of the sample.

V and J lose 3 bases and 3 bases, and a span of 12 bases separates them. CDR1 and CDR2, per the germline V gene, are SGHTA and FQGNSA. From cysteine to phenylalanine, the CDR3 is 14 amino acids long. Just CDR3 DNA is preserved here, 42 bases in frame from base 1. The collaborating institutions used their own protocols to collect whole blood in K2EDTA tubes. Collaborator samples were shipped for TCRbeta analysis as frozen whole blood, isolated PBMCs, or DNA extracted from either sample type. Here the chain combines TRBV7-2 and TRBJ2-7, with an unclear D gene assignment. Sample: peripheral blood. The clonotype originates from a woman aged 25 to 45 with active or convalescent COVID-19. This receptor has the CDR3 CASSFGQAFYEQYF. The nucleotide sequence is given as TGTGCCAGCAGCTTTGGCCAGGCCTTCTACGAGCAGTACTTC.